The 25 T cell receptor beta chains in this list originate from one sample, sequenced in a study of blood T cell repertoires in COVID-19. TCRdb's copy holds only in-frame clones and misses some; the assay was immunoSEQ multiplex PCR. The sample records nearly 250,000 clones, about 89% being singletons. Sequencing was done on a sample of peripheral blood. Source of these receptors: an older woman who had recovered from COVID-19.

This chain joins TRBV18 and TRBJ2-3; 9 bases fit TRBD1. The germline CDR1 and CDR2 sequences are KGHSH and LQKENI. The V and J ends lost 3 bases and 1 base, in that order; junction bases with no gene match: 14. The CDR3 length is 19 residues. This CDR3 is CASSPVRTGAISGTDTQYF. DNA for the CDR3: TGTGCCAGCTCACCGGTGAGGACAGGGGCTATAAGTGGCACAGATACGCAGTATTTT. The full variable domain, with the rest looked up from reference TRBV18 and TRBJ2-3, is NAGVMQNPRHLVRRRGQEARLRCSPMKGHSHVYWYRQLPEEGLKFMVYLQKENIIDESGMPKERFSAEFPKEGPSILRIQQVVRGDSAAYFCASSPVRTGAISGTDTQYFGPGTRLTVL.

A single count supports this clone. V gene TRBV5-1 combines with J gene TRBJ1-4; 10 positions match TRBD1. CDR1 is SGHRS, CDR2 YFSETQ, per germline. The trim removed 4 bases at V and 8 bases at J, leaving 8 bases unmatched. CDR3 size: 15 residues. CDR3 sequence reads: CASSIDRGHGEKLFF. In nucleotides, the CDR3 is TGCGCCAGCAGCATCGACAGGGGGCACGGGGAAAAACTGTTTTTT.

The V call is TRBV29-1, the J call TRBJ2-1; a weak D match, TRBD2 (7 bases). CDR3 length: 15 residues. Germline assignment: CDR1 SQVTM and CDR2 ANQGSEA. Trimming cost V 6 bases and J 2 bases, with 17 bases left between them. The CDR3 DNA follows: TGCAGCGTGAGTGGGGAGGGGGTTACCTACAATGAGCAGTTCTTC. As protein: CSVSGEGVTYNEQFF.

J is TRBJ1-3 and V is TRBV3-1 (or the pseudogene TRBV3-2); TRBD1 matches at 7 bases. V lost 1 base to trimming and J lost 8 bases; unmatched junction nucleotides: 5. The CDR3 totals 14 residues. The germline CDR1 and CDR2 sequences are LGHDT and YNNKEL (reference sequence). This CDR3 reads CASSQVGQGDTIYF. Here the CDR3 DNA reads TGTGCCAGCAGCCAAGTAGGCCAGGGGGACACCATATATTTT.

The chain carries TRBV5-4 and TRBJ2-6, with a weak D call TRBD2 (5 bases). Germline assignment: CDR1 SGHNT and CDR2 YYREEE (reference sequence). This CDR3 has 16 residues. Trimming removed 5 bases from V and 0 bases from J, with 12 bases in between. The CDR3 here is CASRDWTGSGANVLTF. The CDR3 DNA reads TGTGCCAGCAGAGATTGGACTGGCTCTGGGGCCAACGTCCTGACTTTC.

The chain employs TRBV18 and TRBJ1-1; 7 bases are a match to TRBD1. The CDR3 consists of 14 residues. Germline CDR1 and CDR2: KGHSH and LQKENI. Germline trimming cut 3 bases from V and 5 bases from J; bases unmatched to any gene: 6. This chain's CDR3 is CASSPQGGGTEAFF. CDR3 coding DNA: TGTGCCAGCTCACCTCAGGGGGGTGGGACTGAAGCTTTCTTT.

The gene calls are TRBV3-1 (or the pseudogene TRBV3-2) and TRBJ2-2, with a tentative D call TRBD1 (5 bases). The CDR3 has 17 amino acids. Trimming took 0 bases from V and 5 from J, leaving 16 bases between them. CDR1 LGHDT and CDR2 YNNKEL come from the germline V gene (reference sequence). CDR3 residues: CASSQDGATQETGELFF. CDR3 sequence (DNA): TGTGCCAGCAGCCAAGATGGGGCGACCCAGGAAACCGGGGAGCTGTTTTTT.

The chain carries TRBV24-1 and TRBJ1-2, with D perhaps matching TRBD1 (6 bases). V was pared by 0 bases and J by 8 bases, with 12 bases between. Germline lookup yields CDR1 KGHDR and CDR2 SFDVKD. CDR3 length equals 14 residues. The CDR3 is CATSDLWQGNGYTF. DNA of the CDR3: TGTGCCACCAGTGATTTGTGGCAGGGGAACGGCTACACCTTC.

This chain links TRBV19 with TRBJ2-7; 8 nucleotides line up with TRBD2. The length of the CDR3 is 15 residues. Losses at the gene ends were 6 bases for V and 6 bases for J; bases not matched to a gene: 13. Germline CDR1 is LNHDA and CDR2 is SQIVND (reference sequence). The DNA of the CDR3 is TGTGCCAGTAGCTTGCGGGGGGCCGGTTTGGTCGAGCAGTACTTC. This sequence encodes CASSLRGAGLVEQYF.

The chain's CDR3 is CASSFWGGQEETQYF. The CDR3 region has the DNA TGCGCCAGCAGCTTCTGGGGAGGTCAGGAAGAGACCCAGTACTTC. The chain recombines TRBV5-1 with TRBJ2-5; D might be TRBD2 (6 bases). The germline V and J ends were trimmed by 2 bases and 3 bases, with 14 bases remaining between them. This CDR3 has 15 amino acids. In germline, CDR1 is SGHRS, CDR2 YFSETQ.

The rearrangement links TRBV7-8 to TRBJ1-3; 10 bases fit TRBD1. The CDR3 loop spans 16 amino acids. CDR1 is SGHVS and CDR2 is FQNEAQ in the germline V gene. The ends lost 5 bases at V and 2 bases at J; junction bases unmatched: 6. CDR3 amino acids: CASSPRQGATGNTIYF. The CDR3 coding sequence is TGTGCCAGCAGCCCCCGACAGGGGGCTACTGGAAACACCATATATTTT.

In DNA form, the CDR3 reads TGTGCCAGCAGCTCAGGGACAGTTAGCACAGATACGCAGTATTTT. Translation: CASSSGTVSTDTQYF. This chain connects TRBV7-3 to TRBJ2-3; TRBD1 aligns across 7 bases. Germline V gene sequence: CDR1 SGHTA, CDR2 FQGTGA. V lost 4 bases, J lost 0 bases, and 4 bases stayed unmatched. CDR3 length equals 15 residues. The full variable domain, completed using reference TRBV7-3 and TRBJ2-3, is GAGVSQTPSNKVTEKGKYVELRCDPISGHTALYWYRQSLGQGPEFLIYFQGTGAADDSGLPNDRFFAVRPEGSVSTLKIQRTERGDSAVYLCASSSGTVSTDTQYFGPGTRLTVL.

This chain connects TRBV2 to TRBJ1-2; a possible D gene is TRBD1 (5 bases). The CDR3 loop spans 13 amino acids. CDR1 and CDR2 from the germline V gene are SNHLY and FYNNEI. The V end was cut by 5 bases, the J end by 8 bases, with 15 bases between. DNA of the CDR3: TGTGCCAGCAGTTCCAGACAGACTCTAGGCTACACCTTC. Translated, it gives CASSSRQTLGYTF.

The V gene is TRBV18, the J gene TRBJ1-2; 7 bases align to TRBD1. Germline-derived CDR1 and CDR2 are KGHSH and LQKENI. The CDR3 extends over 14 amino acids. The V gene end was trimmed by 3 bases and the J gene end by 2 bases; junction bases not matched to a gene: 3. The CDR3 region is CASSPRDSNYGYTF. The CDR3 nucleotides read TGTGCCAGCTCACCCCGGGACAGCAACTATGGCTACACCTTC.

This clone was recorded once. The chain recombines TRBV28 with TRBJ1-2; D is possibly TRBD1 (5 bases). The CDR3 is 15 residues long. V shed 2 bases and J shed 6 bases, with 16 bases lying between them. In germline, CDR1 is MDHEN, CDR2 SYDVKM. The CDR3 sequence: CASSLTGGIYDGYTF. The CDR3 DNA is TGTGCCAGCAGTTTAACTGGGGGGATTTACGATGGCTACACCTTC.

The chain links TRBV6-6 to TRBJ1-6; 10 bases map to TRBD1. There are 14 residues in the CDR3. The J segment lost 8 bases and the V segment lost 8 bases, leaving 6 bases of the junction unmatched. Germline lookup yields CDR1 MNHNY and CDR2 SVGAGI (reference sequence). The CDR3 DNA reads as TGTGCCAGCGCGACCGGGACAGGGGATTCACCCCTCCACTTT. It is translated as CASATGTGDSPLHF.

The V and J genes are TRBV27 and TRBJ2-7; 7 bases align to TRBD2. The length of the CDR3 is 14 residues. The V gene end was trimmed by 6 bases and the J gene end by 7 bases; junction bases not matched to a gene: 12. CDR1 is MNHEY and CDR2 is SMNVEV in the germline V gene (reference sequence). This CDR3 is CASSRGVQGREQYF. In DNA, the CDR3 is TGTGCCAGCAGCCGGGGGGTCCAAGGGCGGGAGCAGTACTTC.

This clone was seen only once. The rearrangement uses TRBV7-9 and TRBJ1-4; the match to TRBD1 covers 10 bases. Germline CDR1 and CDR2: SEHNR and FQNEAQ (reference sequence). There are 15 residues in the CDR3. V trimming: 0 bases; J trimming: 7 bases; junction bases outside the gene matches: 2. CDR3 in DNA: TGTGCCAGCAGCTTAGCCCGGGACAGGGGTGAAAAACTGTTTTTT. It encodes CASSLARDRGEKLFF.

The chain links TRBV19 to TRBJ2-5; D is possibly TRBD1 (5 bases). CDR1 and CDR2 (germline): LNHDA, SQIVND (reference sequence). V was shortened by 7 bases and J by 1 base, with 13 bases between the two germline ends. The CDR3 sequence is 14 residues long. CDR3 coding DNA: TGTGCCAGTAAGGAGTGGCAGGGCCAAGAGACCCAGTACTTC. This translates into CASKEWQGQETQYF.

The V gene is TRBV9, the J gene TRBJ2-7, with D maybe TRBD1 (6 bases). The V gene lost 3 bases and the J gene lost 7 bases, with 17 bases spanning the gap. In germline, CDR1 is SGDLS, CDR2 YYNGEE. The CDR3 has 14 residues. The CDR3 region is CASSAVAGTREQYF. The CDR3 DNA is TGTGCCAGCAGCGCAGTCGCCGGGACACGGGAGCAGTACTTC.

This clone has a single count. The chain carries TRBV4-1 and TRBJ2-3; D call uncertain. Looked up from germline, CDR1 is MGHRA and CDR2 is YSYEKL. The CDR3 covers 15 residues. The V and J ends lost 1 base and 1 base respectively, with 9 bases between them. The CDR3 reads CASSQGVQGTDTQYF. CDR3 bases: TGCGCCAGCAGCCAAGGGGTGCAGGGCACAGATACGCAGTATTTT.

This clone was recorded a few times. The chain uses TRBV6-2 or TRBV6-3 and TRBJ1-5, with a tentative D call TRBD1 (6 bases). The CDR3 length is 16 residues. Germline lookup yields CDR1 MNHEY and CDR2 SVGEGT. The ends were cut back, 2 bases at V and 7 bases at J, with 18 bases in the middle. CDR3 in amino acids: CASSYVPGDVLQPQHF. As DNA, the CDR3 is TGTGCCAGCAGTTACGTCCCAGGGGATGTGTTGCAGCCCCAGCATTTT.

The V gene is TRBV4-1, the J gene TRBJ1-6, with a tentative D call TRBD1 (6 bases). The germline gives CDR1 MGHRA, CDR2 YSYEKL. V lost 1 base and J 10 bases, leaving 20 bases between the germline ends. CDR3 size: 17 residues. The CDR3, as DNA: TGCGCCAGCAGCCAAGGGGGCAGGGGACCTCAGGGGTCACCCCTCCACTTT. Residues: CASSQGGRGPQGSPLHF.

This clone was seen once. The gene calls are TRBV5-8 and TRBJ1-2; no definite D call. Germline CDR1 is SGHTS and CDR2 is YDEGEE. The CDR3 spans 13 residues. V shed 0 bases and J shed 8 bases, with 11 bases lying between them. This CDR3 reads CASSLERESGYTF. The CDR3 region has the DNA TGTGCCAGCAGCTTGGAGAGGGAGAGCGGCTACACCTTC. Together with reference TRBV5-8 and TRBJ1-2, the CDR3 gives the full variable domain: EAGVTQSPTHLIKTRGQQATLRCSPISGHTSVYWYQQALGLGLQFLLWYDEGEERNRGNFPPRFSGRQFPNYSSELNVNALELEDSALYLCASSLERESGYTFGSGTRLTVV.

This chain links TRBV4-2 with TRBJ1-2; weak D call: TRBD1 (5 bases). The CDR3 contains 14 residues. Deletions cut 3 bases from V and 7 bases from J, with 15 bases between. CDR1 and CDR2 (germline): LGHNA, YNFKEQ. CDR3 residues: CASSHPRGGAGYTF. Written as DNA, the CDR3 is TGTGCCAGCAGCCACCCCAGAGGAGGGGCTGGCTACACCTTC.